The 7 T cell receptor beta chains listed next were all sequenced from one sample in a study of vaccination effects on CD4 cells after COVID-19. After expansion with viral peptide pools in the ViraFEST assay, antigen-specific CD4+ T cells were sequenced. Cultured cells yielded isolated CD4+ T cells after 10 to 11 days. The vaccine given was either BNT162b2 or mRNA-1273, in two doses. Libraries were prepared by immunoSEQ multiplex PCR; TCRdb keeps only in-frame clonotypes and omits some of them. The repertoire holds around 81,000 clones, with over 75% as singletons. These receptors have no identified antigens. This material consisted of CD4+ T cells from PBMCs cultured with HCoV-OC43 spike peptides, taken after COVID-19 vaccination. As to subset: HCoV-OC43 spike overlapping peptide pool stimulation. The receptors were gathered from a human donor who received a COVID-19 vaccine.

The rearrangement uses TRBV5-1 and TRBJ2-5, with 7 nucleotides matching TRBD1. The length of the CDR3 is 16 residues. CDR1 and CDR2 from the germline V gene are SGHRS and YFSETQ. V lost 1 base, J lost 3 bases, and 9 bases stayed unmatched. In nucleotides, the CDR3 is TGCGCCAGCAGCTTGAGGGCGACAGGGTCAAAAGAGACCCAGTACTTC. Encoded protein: CASSLRATGSKETQYF.

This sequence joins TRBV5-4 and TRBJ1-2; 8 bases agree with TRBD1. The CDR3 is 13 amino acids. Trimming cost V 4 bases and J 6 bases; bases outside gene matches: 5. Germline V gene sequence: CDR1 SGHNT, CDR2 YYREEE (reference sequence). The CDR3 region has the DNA TGTGCCAGCAGCGTGGACAGGGCGGATGGCTACACCTTC. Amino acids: CASSVDRADGYTF.

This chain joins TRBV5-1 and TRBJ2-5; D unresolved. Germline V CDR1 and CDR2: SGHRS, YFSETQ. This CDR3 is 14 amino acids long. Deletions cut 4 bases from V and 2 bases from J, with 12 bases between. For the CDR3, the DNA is TGCGCCAGCAGCGGTTCGACTGGTCAAGAGACCCAGTACTTC. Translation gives CASSGSTGQETQYF. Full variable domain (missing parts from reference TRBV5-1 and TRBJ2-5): KAGVTQTPRYLIKTRGQQVTLSCSPISGHRSVSWYQQTPGQGLQFLFEYFSETQRNKGNFPGRFSGRQFSNSRSEMNVSTLELGDSALYLCASSGSTGQETQYFGPGTRLLVL.

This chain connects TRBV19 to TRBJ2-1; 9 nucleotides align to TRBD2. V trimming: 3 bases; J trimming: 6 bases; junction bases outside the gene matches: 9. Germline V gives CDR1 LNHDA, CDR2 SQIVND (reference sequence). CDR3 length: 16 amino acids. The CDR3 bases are TGTGCCAGTAGTATCCCCCGCGGGGGGGCCGCCAATGAGCAGTTCTTC. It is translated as CASSIPRGGAANEQFF. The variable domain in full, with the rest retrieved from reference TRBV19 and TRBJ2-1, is DGGITQSPKYLFRKEGQNVTLSCEQNLNHDAMYWYRQDPGQGLRLIYYSQIVNDFQKGDIAEGYSVSREKKESFPLTVTSAQKNPTAFYLCASSIPRGGAANEQFFGPGTRLTVL.

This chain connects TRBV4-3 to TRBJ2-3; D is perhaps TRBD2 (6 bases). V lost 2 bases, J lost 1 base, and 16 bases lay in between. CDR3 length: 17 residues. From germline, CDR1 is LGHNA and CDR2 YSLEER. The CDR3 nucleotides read TGCGCCAGCAGCCAAAGAGGGACTTGGGGGGGCACAGATACGCAGTATTTT. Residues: CASSQRGTWGGTDTQYF.

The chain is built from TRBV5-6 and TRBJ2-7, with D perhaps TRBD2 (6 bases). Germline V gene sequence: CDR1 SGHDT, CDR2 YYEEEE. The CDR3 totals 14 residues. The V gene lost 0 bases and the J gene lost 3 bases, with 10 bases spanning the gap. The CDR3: CASSLGWGVYEQYV. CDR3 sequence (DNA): TGTGCCAGCAGCTTGGGGTGGGGGGTCTACGAGCAGTACGTC.

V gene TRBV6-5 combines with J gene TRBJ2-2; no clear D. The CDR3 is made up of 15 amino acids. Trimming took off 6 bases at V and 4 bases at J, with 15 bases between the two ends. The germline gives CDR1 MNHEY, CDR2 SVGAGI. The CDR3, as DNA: TGTGCCAGCAGCCTGATTCCAACGGGCACCGGGGAGCTGTTTTTT. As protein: CASSLIPTGTGELFF.